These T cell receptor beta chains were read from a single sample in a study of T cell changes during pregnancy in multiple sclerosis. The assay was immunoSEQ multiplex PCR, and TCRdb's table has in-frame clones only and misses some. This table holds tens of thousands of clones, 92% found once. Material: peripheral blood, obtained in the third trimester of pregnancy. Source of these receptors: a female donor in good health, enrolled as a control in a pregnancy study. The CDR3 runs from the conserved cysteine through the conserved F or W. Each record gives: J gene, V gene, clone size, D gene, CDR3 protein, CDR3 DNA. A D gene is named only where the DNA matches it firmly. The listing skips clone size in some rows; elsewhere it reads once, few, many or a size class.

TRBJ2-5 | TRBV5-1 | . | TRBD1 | CASSLYRGVETQYF | TGCGCCAGCAGCTTGTACAGGGGTGTAGAGACCCAGTACTTC
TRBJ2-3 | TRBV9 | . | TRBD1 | CASSVQGAWTDTQYF | TGTGCCAGCAGCGTACAGGGGGCATGGACAGATACGCAGTATTTT
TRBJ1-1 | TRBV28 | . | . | CASSYTRGSLGNTEAFF | TGTGCCAGCAGTTATACTCGAGGCAGCCTCGGGAACACTGAAGCTTTCTTT
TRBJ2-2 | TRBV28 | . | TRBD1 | CASHGDRVSGELFF | TGTGCCAGCCATGGGGACAGGGTCTCCGGGGAGCTGTTTTTT
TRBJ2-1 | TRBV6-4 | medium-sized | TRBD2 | CASSDSGTSNEQFF | TGTGCCAGCAGTGACTCCGGGACTAGTAATGAGCAGTTCTTC
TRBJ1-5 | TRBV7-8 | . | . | CASSLYHQPQHF | TGTGCCAGCAGCTTATATCATCAGCCCCAGCATTTT
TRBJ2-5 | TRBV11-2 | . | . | CASSLVQQETQYF | TGTGCCAGCAGCTTAGTCCAGCAAGAGACCCAGTACTTC
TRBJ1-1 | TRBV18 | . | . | CASSPGQDTEAFF | TGTGCCAGCTCACCGGGACAAGACACTGAAGCTTTCTTT
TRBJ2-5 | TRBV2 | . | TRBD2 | CASSESLGGETQYF | TGTGCCAGCAGTGAATCACTGGGAGGGGAGACCCAGTACTTC
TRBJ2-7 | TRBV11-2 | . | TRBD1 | CASSLDLTGVYYEQYF | TGTGCCAGCAGCTTAGATTTAACAGGGGTTTATTACGAGCAGTACTTC
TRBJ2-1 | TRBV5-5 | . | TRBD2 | CASRGLAGLYNEQFF | TGTGCCAGCCGGGGACTAGCGGGATTGTACAATGAGCAGTTCTTC
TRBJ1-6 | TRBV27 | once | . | CASTILAGANSPLHF | TGTGCCAGCACTATCCTGGCAGGGGCTAATTCACCCCTCCACTTT
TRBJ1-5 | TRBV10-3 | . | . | CAISESAVLGQPQHF | TGTGCCATCAGTGAGTCGGCTGTCTTGGGCCAGCCCCAGCATTTT
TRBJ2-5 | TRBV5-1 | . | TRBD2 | CASSLNSGGPQETQYF | TGCGCCAGCAGCTTAAATAGCGGGGGGCCACAAGAGACCCAGTACTTC
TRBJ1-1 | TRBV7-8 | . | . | CASSFADTEAFF | TGTGCCAGCAGCTTCGCAGACACTGAAGCTTTCTTT
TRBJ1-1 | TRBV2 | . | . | CASSGPGGTEAFF | TGTGCCAGCAGCGGACCCGGGGGGACTGAAGCTTTCTTT
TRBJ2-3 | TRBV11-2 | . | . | CASSYPGGGSRSSTDTQYF | TGTGCCAGCAGCTATCCCGGGGGCGGGAGCCGATCTAGCACAGATACGCAGTATTTT
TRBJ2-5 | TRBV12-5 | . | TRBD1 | CASGLGDRVGETQYF | TGTGCTAGTGGTTTGGGGGACAGGGTTGGGGAGACCCAGTACTTC
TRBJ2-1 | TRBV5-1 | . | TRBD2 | CASSLEERGGSEQFF | TGCGCCAGCAGCTTGGAAGAGCGGGGAGGGAGTGAGCAGTTCTTC
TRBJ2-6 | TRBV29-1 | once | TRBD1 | CSVRGTGFSGANVLTF | TGCAGCGTCCGAGGGACAGGATTCTCTGGGGCCAACGTCCTGACTTTC
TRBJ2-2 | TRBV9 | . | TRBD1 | CASSAERGLDTGELFF | TGTGCCAGCAGCGCCGAGAGGGGGCTGGACACCGGGGAGCTGTTTTTT
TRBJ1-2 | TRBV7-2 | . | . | CASSQGNYGYTF | TGTGCCAGCAGCCAGGGTAACTATGGCTACACCTTC
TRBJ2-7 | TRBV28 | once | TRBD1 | CASRNPGQAYEQYF | TGTGCCAGCAGAAACCCGGGACAGGCCTACGAGCAGTACTTC
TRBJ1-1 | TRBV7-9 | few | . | CASSFHRDSEAFF | TGTGCCAGCAGCTTTCATAGGGACTCCGAAGCTTTCTTT
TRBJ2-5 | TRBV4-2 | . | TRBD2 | CASSQGTSGQETQYF | TGTGCCAGCAGCCAAGGGACTAGCGGGCAAGAGACCCAGTACTTC
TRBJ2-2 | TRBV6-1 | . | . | CASSRQALNTGELFF | TGTGCCAGCAGCCGACAGGCCCTGAACACCGGGGAGCTGTTTTTT
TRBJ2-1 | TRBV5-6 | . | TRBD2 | CASSLGGGAVEQFF | TGTGCCAGCAGCTTGGGCGGGGGGGCGGTTGAGCAGTTCTTC
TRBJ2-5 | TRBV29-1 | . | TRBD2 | CSVELAGGETQYF | TGCAGCGTTGAGCTAGCGGGGGGAGAGACCCAGTACTTC
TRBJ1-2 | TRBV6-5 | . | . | CASSYDRTNYGYTF | TGTGCCAGCAGTTACGACAGGACTAACTATGGCTACACCTTC
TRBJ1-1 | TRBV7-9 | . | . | CASSLNLAPNTEAFF | TGTGCCAGCAGCTTGAACCTAGCCCCGAACACTGAAGCTTTCTTT
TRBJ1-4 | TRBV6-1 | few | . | CASTKYEKLFF | TGTGCCAGCACCAAATATGAAAAACTGTTTTTT
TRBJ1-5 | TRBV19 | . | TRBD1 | CASRERGTGVFNQPQHF | TGTGCCAGTAGGGAGAGGGGGACAGGTGTTTTCAATCAGCCCCAGCATTTT
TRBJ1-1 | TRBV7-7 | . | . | CASSLNGDTEAFF | TGTGCCAGCAGCTTAAACGGGGACACTGAAGCTTTCTTT
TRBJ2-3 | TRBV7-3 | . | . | CASSPRGAVTDTQYF | TGTGCCAGCAGCCCAAGAGGAGCCGTCACAGATACGCAGTATTTT
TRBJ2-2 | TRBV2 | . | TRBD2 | CASSASGGAYGELFF | TGTGCCAGCAGTGCGAGCGGGGGGGCCTACGGGGAGCTGTTTTTT
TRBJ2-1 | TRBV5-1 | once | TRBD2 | CASSSIAGVNEQFF | TGCGCCAGCAGCTCGATAGCGGGAGTCAATGAGCAGTTCTTC
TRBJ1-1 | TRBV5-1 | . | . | CASSLDVDTEAFF | TGCGCCAGCAGCTTGGACGTAGACACTGAAGCTTTCTTT
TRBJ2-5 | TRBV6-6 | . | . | CASSYTGAQYF | TGTGCCAGCAGTTACACCGGGGCCCAGTACTTC
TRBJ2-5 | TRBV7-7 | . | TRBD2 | CASSRVAGGPRETQYF | TGTGCCAGCAGCCGCGTGGCGGGAGGGCCCCGGGAGACCCAGTACTTC
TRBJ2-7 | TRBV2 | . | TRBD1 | CAGARDRSSYEQYF | TGTGCCGGCGCACGGGACAGAAGCTCCTACGAGCAGTACTTC
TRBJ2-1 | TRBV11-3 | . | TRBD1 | CASSKQGLEDEQFF | TGTGCCAGCAGCAAACAGGGGTTGGAAGATGAGCAGTTCTTC
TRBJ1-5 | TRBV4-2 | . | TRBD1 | CASRSGTGVNQPQHF | TGTGCCAGCAGGTCCGGGACAGGGGTCAATCAGCCCCAGCATTTT
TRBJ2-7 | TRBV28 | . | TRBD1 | CASGWTGQYEQYF | TGTGCCAGCGGGTGGACAGGGCAGTACGAGCAGTACTTC
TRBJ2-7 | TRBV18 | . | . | CASSPLDNSYEQYF | TGTGCCAGCTCACCCCTTGACAACTCCTACGAGCAGTACTTC
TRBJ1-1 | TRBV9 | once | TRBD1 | CASSGPDRGETEAFF | TGTGCCAGCAGCGGGCCAGACAGGGGAGAGACTGAAGCTTTCTTT
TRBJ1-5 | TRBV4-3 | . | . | CASSQEFGSNQPQHF | TGCGCCAGCAGCCAAGAGTTCGGTAGCAATCAGCCCCAGCATTTT
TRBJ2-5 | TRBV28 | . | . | CASSLRGIRETQYF | TGTGCCAGCAGTTTAAGGGGAATAAGAGAGACCCAGTACTTC
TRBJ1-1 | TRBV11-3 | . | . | CASSSNRGDTEAFF | TGTGCCAGCAGCTCCAACCGGGGGGACACTGAAGCTTTCTTT
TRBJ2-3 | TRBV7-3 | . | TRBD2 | CASSLGRGSTDTQYF | TGTGCCAGCAGCTTAGGGCGGGGGAGCACAGATACGCAGTATTTT
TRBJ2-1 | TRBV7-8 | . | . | CASSVYRVGAYNEQFF | TGTGCCAGCAGCGTCTACAGGGTTGGTGCCTACAATGAGCAGTTCTTC
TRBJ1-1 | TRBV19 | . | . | CASSILRTNTEAFF | TGTGCCAGTAGTATACTCCGGACTAACACTGAAGCTTTCTTT
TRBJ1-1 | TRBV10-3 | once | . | CAISGPGTVGAFF | TGTGCCATCAGTGGTCCGGGAACGGTCGGGGCTTTCTTT
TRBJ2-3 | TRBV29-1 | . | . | CSVVNRFTDTQYF | TGCAGCGTTGTAAACAGGTTCACAGATACGCAGTATTTT
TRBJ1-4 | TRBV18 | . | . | CASSPPSEGAEKLFF | TGTGCCAGCTCACCCCCTTCGGAGGGTGCTGAAAAACTGTTTTTT